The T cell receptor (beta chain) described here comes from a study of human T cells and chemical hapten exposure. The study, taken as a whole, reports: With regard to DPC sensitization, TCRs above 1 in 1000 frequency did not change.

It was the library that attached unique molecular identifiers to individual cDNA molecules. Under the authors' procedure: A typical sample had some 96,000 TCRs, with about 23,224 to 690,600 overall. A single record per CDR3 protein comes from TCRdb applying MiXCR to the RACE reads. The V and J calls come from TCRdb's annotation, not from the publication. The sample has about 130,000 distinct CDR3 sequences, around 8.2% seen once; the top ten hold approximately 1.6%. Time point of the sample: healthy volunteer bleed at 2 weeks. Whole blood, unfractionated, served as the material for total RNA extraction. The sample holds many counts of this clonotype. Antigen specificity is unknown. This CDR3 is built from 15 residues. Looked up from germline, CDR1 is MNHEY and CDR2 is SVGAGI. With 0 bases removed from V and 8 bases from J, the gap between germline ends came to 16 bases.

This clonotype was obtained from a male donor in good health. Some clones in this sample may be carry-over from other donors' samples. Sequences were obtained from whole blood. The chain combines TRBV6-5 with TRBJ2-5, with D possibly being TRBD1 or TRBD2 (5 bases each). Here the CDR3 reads CASSYSRTVGDTQYF. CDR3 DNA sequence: TGTGCCAGCAGTTACTCGCGTACAGTGGGGGATACCCAGTACTTC.